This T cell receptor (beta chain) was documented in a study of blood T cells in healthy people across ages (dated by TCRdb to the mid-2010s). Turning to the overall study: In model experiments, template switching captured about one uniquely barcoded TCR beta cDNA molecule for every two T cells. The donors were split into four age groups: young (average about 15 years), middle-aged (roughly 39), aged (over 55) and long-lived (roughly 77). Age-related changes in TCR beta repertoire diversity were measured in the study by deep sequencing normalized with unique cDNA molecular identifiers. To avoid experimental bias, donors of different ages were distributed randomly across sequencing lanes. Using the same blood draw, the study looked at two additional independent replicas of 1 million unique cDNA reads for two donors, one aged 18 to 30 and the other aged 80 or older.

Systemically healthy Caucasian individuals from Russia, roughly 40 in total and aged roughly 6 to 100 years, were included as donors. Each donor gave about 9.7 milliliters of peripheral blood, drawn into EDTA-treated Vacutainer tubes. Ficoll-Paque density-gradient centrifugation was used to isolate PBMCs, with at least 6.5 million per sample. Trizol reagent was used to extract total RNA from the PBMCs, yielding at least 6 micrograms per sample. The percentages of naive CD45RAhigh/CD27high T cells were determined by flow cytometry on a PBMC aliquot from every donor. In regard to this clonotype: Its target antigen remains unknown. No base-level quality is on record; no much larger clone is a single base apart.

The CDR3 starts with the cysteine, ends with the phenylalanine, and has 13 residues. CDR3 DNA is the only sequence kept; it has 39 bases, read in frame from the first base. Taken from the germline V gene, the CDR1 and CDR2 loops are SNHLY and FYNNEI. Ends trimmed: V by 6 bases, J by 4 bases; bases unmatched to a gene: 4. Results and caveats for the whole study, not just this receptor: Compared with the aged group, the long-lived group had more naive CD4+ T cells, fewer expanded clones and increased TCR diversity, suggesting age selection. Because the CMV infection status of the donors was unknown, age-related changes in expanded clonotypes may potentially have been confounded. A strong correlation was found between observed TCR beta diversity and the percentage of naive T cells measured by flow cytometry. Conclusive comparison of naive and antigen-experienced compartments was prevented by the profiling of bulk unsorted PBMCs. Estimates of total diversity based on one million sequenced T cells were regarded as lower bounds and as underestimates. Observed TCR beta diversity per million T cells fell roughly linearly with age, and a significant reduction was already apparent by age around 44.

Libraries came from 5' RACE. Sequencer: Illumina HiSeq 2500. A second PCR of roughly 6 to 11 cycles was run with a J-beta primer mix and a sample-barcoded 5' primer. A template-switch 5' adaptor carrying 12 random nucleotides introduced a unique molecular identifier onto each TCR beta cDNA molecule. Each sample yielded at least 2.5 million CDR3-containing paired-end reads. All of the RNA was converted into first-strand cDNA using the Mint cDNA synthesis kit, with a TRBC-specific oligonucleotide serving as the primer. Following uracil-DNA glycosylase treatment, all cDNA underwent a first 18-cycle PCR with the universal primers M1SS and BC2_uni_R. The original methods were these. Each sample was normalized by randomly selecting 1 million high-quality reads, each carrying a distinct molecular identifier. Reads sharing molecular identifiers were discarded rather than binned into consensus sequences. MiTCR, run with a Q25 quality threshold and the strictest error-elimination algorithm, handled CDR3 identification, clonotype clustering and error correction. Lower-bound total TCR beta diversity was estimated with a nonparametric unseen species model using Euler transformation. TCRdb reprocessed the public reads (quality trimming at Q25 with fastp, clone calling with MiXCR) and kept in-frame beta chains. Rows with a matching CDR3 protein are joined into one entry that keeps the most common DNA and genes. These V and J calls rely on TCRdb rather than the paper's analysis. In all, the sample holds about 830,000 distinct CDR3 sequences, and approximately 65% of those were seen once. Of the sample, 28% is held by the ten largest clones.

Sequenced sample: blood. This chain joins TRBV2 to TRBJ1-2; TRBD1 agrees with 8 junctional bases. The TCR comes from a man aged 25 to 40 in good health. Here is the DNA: TGTGCCAGCAGCTGGGACAGGTTCTATGGCTACACCTTC. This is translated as CASSWDRFYGYTF.